Described below is a single TCR beta chain sequence and its context. Its antigen is unidentified. These data are taken from a study of shared clonotypes between healthy human individuals. Regarding the study as a whole: Clonotypes shared by all four donors outscored non-shared clonotypes in generation probability. Naive subsets tended to show greater estimated richness than memory subsets.

All participating donors were Caucasian adults from Nashville, Tennessee. Every subset's genomic DNA went evenly onto several immunoSEQ plates. Profiling relied on immunoSEQ multiplex PCR, and the TCRdb table lists in-frame clones only, not all of them. Of approximately 1.1 million clones listed, 70% to 80% are singletons. Germline CDR1 and CDR2: MGHRA and YSYEKL. Trimming pared 1 base from V and 8 bases from J, leaving 15 bases between. This CDR3 contains 16 residues. This chain links TRBV4-1 with TRBJ1-6; D is ambiguous. Sample: memory CD4+ T cells from PBMCs. This sample's subset: CD45RA-negative fraction. The clonotype comes from a man aged 18 to 29 in good health. Some clones in this sample may be carry-over from other donors' samples. The CDR3 sequence: CASSQGSLRVDSPLHF. Here the CDR3 DNA reads TGCGCCAGCAGCCAAGGTTCTCTGAGGGTGGATTCACCCCTCCACTTT.